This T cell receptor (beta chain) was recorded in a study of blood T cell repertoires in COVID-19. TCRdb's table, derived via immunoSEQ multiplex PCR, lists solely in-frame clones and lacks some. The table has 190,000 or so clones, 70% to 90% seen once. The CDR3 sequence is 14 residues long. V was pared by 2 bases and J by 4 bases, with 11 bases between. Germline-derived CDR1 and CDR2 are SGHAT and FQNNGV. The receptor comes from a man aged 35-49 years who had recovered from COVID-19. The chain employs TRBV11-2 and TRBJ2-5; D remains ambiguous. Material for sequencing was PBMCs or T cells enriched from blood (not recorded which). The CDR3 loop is CASSLLNGPETQYF. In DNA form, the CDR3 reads TGTGCCAGCAGCTTACTTAACGGTCCAGAGACCCAGTACTTC.